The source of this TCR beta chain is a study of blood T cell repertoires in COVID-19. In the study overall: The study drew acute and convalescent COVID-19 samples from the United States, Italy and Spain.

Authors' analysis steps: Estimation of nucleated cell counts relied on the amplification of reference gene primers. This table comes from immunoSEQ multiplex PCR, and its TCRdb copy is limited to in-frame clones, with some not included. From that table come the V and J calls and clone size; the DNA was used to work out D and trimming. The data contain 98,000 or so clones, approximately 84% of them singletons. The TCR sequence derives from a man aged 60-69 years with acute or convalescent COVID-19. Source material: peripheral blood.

As DNA, the CDR3 is TGTGCCAGCAGCCCTGATAGCGGGAGCTCCTACGAGCAGTACGTC. Its protein is CASSPDSGSSYEQYV. The rearrangement links TRBV7-2 to TRBJ2-7, with TRBD2 matching 9 bases. Losses at the gene ends were 5 bases for V and 0 bases for J; bases not matched to a gene: 5. Looked up from germline, CDR1 is SGHTA and CDR2 is FQGNSA. The CDR3 is 15 amino acids.